A single sample is the source of the 9 T cell receptor beta chains below, sequenced in a study of long-term antiretroviral therapy in people with HIV. immunoSEQ v3.0 was run at survey level. Sequenced by immunoSEQ multiplex PCR; TCRdb stores in-frame clones only, minus some. The sample has around 16,000 clones; over 75% are singletons. Specimen: unsorted PBMCs, collected less than 1.3 years before starting antiretroviral therapy. All receptors derive from a young man with HIV.

J is TRBJ1-3 and V is TRBV7-2, with D possibly being TRBD1 (5 bases). The CDR3 consists of 15 residues. V was pared by 2 bases and J by 5 bases, with 13 bases between. Germline loops: CDR1 SGHTA, CDR2 FQGNSA. CDR3 sequence reads: CASSLTRDGRNTIYF. DNA for the CDR3: TGTGCCAGCAGCTTAACTCGGGACGGGAGAAACACCATATATTTT.

This chain uses TRBV10-1 with TRBJ2-5; D is possibly TRBD2 (5 bases). The germline V and J ends were trimmed by 1 base and 5 bases, with 11 bases remaining between them. The CDR3 spans 14 residues. The germline gives CDR1 WNHNN, CDR2 SYGVQD (reference sequence). Here the CDR3 reads CASSELGKRETQYF. CDR3 nucleotide sequence: TGCGCCAGCAGTGAGTTGGGGAAGCGGGAGACCCAGTACTTC.

CDR3 region: CASSLDGRLDEQYF. CDR3 bases: TGTGCCAGCAGTTTAGACGGCCGCCTCGACGAGCAGTACTTC. This sequence joins TRBV6-5 and TRBJ2-7; D is uncertain. Trimming left V 4 bases short and J 5 bases short, with 15 bases between. CDR3 size: 14 residues. Germline CDR1 MNHEY, CDR2 SVGAGI.

This rearrangement joins TRBV7-8 to TRBJ1-1; D may be TRBD1 (6 bases). CDR1 is SGHVS and CDR2 is FQNEAQ in the germline V gene. The CDR3 sequence is 14 residues long. V lost 4 bases and J 7 bases, leaving 16 bases between the germline ends. CDR3 in DNA: TGTGCCAGCAGCTCCCTGGGGGGCAGGGATGAAGCTTTCTTT. This gives the protein CASSSLGGRDEAFF. The variable domain in full, with the rest retrieved from reference TRBV7-8 and TRBJ1-1, is GAGVSQSPRYKVAKRGQDVALRCDPISGHVSLFWYQQALGQGPEFLTYFQNEAQLDKSGLPSDRFFAERPEGSVSTLKIQRTQQEDSAVYLCASSSLGGRDEAFFGQGTRLTVV.

The chain couples TRBV9 to TRBJ2-7; TRBD1 or TRBD2 may be the D gene (5 bases each). The CDR3 length is 14 residues. V gave up 4 bases and J gave up 2 bases, with 13 bases separating them. Germline V gene data show CDR1 as SGDLS and CDR2 as YYNGEE. CDR3 sequence reads: CASSPWDATYEQYF. In DNA form, the CDR3 reads TGTGCCAGCAGCCCATGGGACGCCACCTACGAGCAGTACTTC.

The chain has TRBV11-2 and TRBJ1-1; D uncertain. CDR1 is SGHAT, CDR2 FQNNGV, per germline. The CDR3 totals 18 residues. Trimming shortened V by 3 bases and J by 3 bases, and 23 bases separated the two germline ends. The CDR3 DNA reads as TGTGCCAGCAGCTTGTCCGTTGCCGACACTATCTTTGACACTGAAGCTTTCTTT. Protein product: CASSLSVADTIFDTEAFF.

The chain recombines TRBV6-5 with TRBJ2-2; a weak D match, TRBD2 (6 bases). Germline V gene sequence: CDR1 MNHEY, CDR2 SVGAGI. Trimming removed 7 bases at V and 7 bases at J, with 16 bases between. The CDR3 spans 14 residues. CDR3 coding DNA: TGTGCCAGCACCCCGGGGGAGGCAGTCGGGGAGCTGTTTTTT. Translating it yields CASTPGEAVGELFF.

V and J are TRBV19 and TRBJ1-1; possibly TRBD1 for D (5 bases). The CDR3 length is 14 residues. The germline V gene encodes CDR1 LNHDA and CDR2 SQIVND (reference sequence). Trimming pared 3 bases from V and 2 bases from J, leaving 10 bases between. In DNA form, the CDR3 reads TGTGCCAGTAGTATTAGCGGGGGTAACACTGAAGCTTTCTTT. Translating gives CASSISGGNTEAFF.

The rearrangement joins TRBV5-1 to TRBJ2-1, with TRBD2 as a possible D gene (6 bases). Trimming pared 2 bases from V and 2 bases from J, leaving 8 bases between. The CDR3 is 14 residues long. Germline CDR1 reads SGHRS; CDR2 reads YFSETQ. The CDR3 DNA sequence: TGCGCCAGCAGCTTTGGCGGGACCTACAATGAGCAGTTCTTC. This codes for CASSFGGTYNEQFF.